Here is one T cell receptor (beta chain) with its context. The authors' processing: Reference gene primer amplification gave estimated nucleated cell counts. Some clones are missing from TCRdb's copy, which holds only in-frame ones; the method was immunoSEQ multiplex PCR. The DNA was the basis for D and trimming; V, J and clone size are from that table. This table has fewer than 350,000 clones, 85% appearing once. The V segment lost 2 bases and the J segment 4 bases; nucleotides outside the gene matches: 8. This CDR3 has 16 residues. Germline CDR1 reads SGHDT; CDR2 reads YYEEEE. The data originate from a study of blood T cell repertoires in COVID-19. Study in general: Acute and convalescent COVID-19 specimens originated in the United States, Italy and Spain. T cells, B-cell-depleted T cells, or PBMCs supplied cDNA or gDNA.

This clonotype was obtained from a woman aged 45-60 years with active or convalescent COVID-19. The sequenced material came from peripheral blood. The chain recombines TRBV5-6 with TRBJ1-4, with 7 positions matching TRBD1. CDR3 bases: TGTGCCAGCAGCTTCACGACAGGGATTGATAATGAAAAACTGTTTTTT. Protein product: CASSFTTGIDNEKLFF.